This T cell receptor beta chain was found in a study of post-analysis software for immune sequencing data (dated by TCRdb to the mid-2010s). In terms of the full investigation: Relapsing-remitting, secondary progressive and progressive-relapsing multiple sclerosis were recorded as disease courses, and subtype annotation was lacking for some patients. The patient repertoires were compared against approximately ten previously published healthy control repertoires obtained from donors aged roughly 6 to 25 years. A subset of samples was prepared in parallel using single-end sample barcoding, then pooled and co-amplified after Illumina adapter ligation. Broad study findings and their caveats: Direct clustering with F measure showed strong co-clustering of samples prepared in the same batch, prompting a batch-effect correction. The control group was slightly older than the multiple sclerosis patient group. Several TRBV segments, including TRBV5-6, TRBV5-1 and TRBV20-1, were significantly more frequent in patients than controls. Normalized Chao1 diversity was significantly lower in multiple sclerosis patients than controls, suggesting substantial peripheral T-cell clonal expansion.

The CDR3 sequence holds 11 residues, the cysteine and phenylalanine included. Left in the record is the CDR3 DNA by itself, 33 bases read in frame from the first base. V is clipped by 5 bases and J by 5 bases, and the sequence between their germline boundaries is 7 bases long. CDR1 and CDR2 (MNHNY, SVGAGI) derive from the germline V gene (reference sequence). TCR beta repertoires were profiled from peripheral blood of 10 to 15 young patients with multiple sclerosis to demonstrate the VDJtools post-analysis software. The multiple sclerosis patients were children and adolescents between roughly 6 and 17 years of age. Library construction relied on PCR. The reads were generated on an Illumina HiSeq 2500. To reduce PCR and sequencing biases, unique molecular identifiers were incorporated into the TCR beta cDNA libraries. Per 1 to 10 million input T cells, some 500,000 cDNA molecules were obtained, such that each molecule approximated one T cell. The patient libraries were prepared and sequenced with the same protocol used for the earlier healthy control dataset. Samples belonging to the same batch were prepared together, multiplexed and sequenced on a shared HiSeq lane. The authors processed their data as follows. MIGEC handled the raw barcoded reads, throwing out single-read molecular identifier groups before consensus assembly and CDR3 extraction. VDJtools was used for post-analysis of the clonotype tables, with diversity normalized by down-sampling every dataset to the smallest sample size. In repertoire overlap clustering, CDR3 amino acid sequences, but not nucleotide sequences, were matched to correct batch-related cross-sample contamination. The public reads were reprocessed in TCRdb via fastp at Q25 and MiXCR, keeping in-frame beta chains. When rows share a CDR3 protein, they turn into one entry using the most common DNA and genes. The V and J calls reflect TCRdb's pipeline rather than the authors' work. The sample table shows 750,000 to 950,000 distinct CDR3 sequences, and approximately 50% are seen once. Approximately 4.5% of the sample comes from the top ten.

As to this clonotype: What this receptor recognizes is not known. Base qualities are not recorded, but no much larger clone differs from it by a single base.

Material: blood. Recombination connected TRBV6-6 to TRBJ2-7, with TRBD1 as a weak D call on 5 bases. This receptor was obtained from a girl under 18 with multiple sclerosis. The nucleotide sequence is TGTGCCAGCAGTACCAGGGACGAGCAGTACTTC. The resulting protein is CASSTRDEQYF.